This T cell receptor (beta chain) was sequenced for a study of blood T cell repertoires in COVID-19. This clone came up once. Sequencing used immunoSEQ multiplex PCR; TCRdb keeps in-frame clones, though not all of them. This sample has roughly 200,000 clones, with around 84% found just once. This CDR3 region has 16 residues. V was pared by 1 base and J by 7 bases, with 15 bases between. Germline loops: CDR1 SGHNT, CDR2 YYREEE (reference sequence). Participant-reported clinical history was the basis for cohort assignment. The sequenced sample consisted of PBMCs or T cells enriched from blood (not recorded which). The genes are TRBV5-4 and TRBJ1-6; possibly TRBD1 for D (6 bases). The receptor's source is a woman younger than 45 who had been exposed to COVID-19. CDR3 in amino acids: CASSLKVERGNSPLHF. The CDR3 bases are TGTGCCAGCAGCTTGAAAGTTGAAAGGGGGAATTCACCCCTCCACTTT.